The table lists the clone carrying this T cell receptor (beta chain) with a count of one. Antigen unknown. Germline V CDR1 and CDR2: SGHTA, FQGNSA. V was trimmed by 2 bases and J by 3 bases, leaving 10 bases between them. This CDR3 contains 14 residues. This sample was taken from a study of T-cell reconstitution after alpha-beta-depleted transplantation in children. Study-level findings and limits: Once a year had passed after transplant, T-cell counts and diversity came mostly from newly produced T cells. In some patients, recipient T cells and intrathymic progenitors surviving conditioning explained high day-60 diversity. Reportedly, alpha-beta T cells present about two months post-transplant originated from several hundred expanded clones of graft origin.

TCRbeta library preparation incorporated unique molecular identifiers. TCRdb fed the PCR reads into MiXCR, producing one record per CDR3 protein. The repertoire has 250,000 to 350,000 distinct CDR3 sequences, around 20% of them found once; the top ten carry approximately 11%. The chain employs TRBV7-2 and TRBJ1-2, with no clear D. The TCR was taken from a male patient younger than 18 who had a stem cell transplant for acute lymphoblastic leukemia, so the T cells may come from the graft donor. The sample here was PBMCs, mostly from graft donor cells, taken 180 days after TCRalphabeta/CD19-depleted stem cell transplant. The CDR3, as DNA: TGTGCCAGCAGCTTAAGGATGTGGGACTATGGCTACACCTTC. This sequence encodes CASSLRMWDYGYTF. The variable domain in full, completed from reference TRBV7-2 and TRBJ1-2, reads GAGVSQSPSNKVTEKGKDVELRCDPISGHTALYWYRQSLGQGLEFLIYFQGNSAPDKSGLPSDRFSAERTGGSVSTLTIQRTQQEDSAVYLCASSLRMWDYGYTFGSGTRLTVV.